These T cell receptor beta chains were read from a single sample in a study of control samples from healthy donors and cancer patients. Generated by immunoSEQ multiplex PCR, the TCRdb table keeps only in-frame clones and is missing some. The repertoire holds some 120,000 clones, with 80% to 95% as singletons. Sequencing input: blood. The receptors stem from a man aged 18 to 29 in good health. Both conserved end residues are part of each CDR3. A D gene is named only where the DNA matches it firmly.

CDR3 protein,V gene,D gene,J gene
CASSQPGGRTEAFF,TRBV4-1,NA,TRBJ1-1
CASRIGGAYEQYF,TRBV6-5,NA,TRBJ2-7
CASSLEGWYGYTF,TRBV7-9,NA,TRBJ1-2
CAWSSDRGSNEQFF,TRBV30,TRBD1,TRBJ2-1
CASSLPNQPQHF,TRBV7-2,NA,TRBJ1-5
CASTLGQGGYEQYF,TRBV6-5,TRBD1,TRBJ2-7
CASSLGGKLGGYTF,TRBV27,NA,TRBJ1-2
CASSSLVDEQFF,TRBV13,NA,TRBJ2-1
CATGAGGETQYF,TRBV10-3,NA,TRBJ2-5
CASSPPPFAQGNEQFF,TRBV18,NA,TRBJ2-1
CASSRSQETQYF,TRBV6-5,NA,TRBJ2-5
CASSLLRGASTDTQYF,TRBV5-4,NA,TRBJ2-3
CASSSQTEKLFF,TRBV12-3/TRBV12-4,NA,TRBJ1-4
CASSLWSGMANIQYF,TRBV11-2,TRBD2,TRBJ2-4
CASSLDEDTQYF,TRBV11-2,NA,TRBJ2-3
CASSEGRASGGAGITDTQYF,TRBV6-1,TRBD2,TRBJ2-3
CASSQGGSSDTQYF,TRBV4-3,TRBD2,TRBJ2-3
CASSPGGGYGYTF,TRBV11-2,TRBD1,TRBJ1-2
CASSQVEAGRTPGNTIYF,TRBV3-1/TRBV3-2,NA,TRBJ1-3
CASSPSGRTGDEQFF,TRBV6-6,TRBD2,TRBJ2-1
CASSNPGGGELFF,TRBV6-5,TRBD1,TRBJ2-2
CASSLGLGNQPQHF,TRBV7-9,NA,TRBJ1-5
CASSPDRGVYGYTF,TRBV3-1/TRBV3-2,TRBD1,TRBJ1-2
CASSYYGAGGQETQYF,TRBV6-5,NA,TRBJ2-5
CASSPGGAGDTQYF,TRBV4-2,TRBD2,TRBJ2-3
CASSSGDSYGYTF,TRBV19,TRBD1,TRBJ1-2
CASSNGERGFGQPQHF,TRBV19,NA,TRBJ1-5
CASSFEGGGSQPQHF,TRBV5-5,NA,TRBJ1-5
CASSVGGAPLHF,TRBV9,NA,TRBJ1-6
CASSSTDRNQPQHF,TRBV28,NA,TRBJ1-5
CASSDLAGRDTGELFF,TRBV25-1,TRBD2,TRBJ2-2
CASSQALLVSGRDDEQFF,TRBV14,TRBD2,TRBJ2-1
CASSFGASGLYNEQFF,TRBV5-6,TRBD2,TRBJ2-1
CASSPGTGALNQPQHF,TRBV5-1,TRBD1,TRBJ1-5
CASSPTGGPQPQHF,TRBV7-8,TRBD1,TRBJ1-5
CASSSQEMNTEAFF,TRBV7-9,NA,TRBJ1-1
CASRTGQGAQGYGYTF,TRBV6-6,TRBD1,TRBJ1-2
CASSDYESYEQYF,TRBV2,NA,TRBJ2-7
CASRRGGANTGELFF,TRBV6-5,TRBD2,TRBJ2-2
CASSANSGGTPYEQYF,TRBV7-9,TRBD2,TRBJ2-7
CAWSPPPSGPSTDTQYF,TRBV30,TRBD2,TRBJ2-3
CASSIKAEQFF,TRBV19,NA,TRBJ2-1
CASSYEGLRSPLHF,TRBV6-5,NA,TRBJ1-6
CASSPSRSVTGNTIYF,TRBV18,NA,TRBJ1-3
CASSAQGGNYGYTF,TRBV9,TRBD1,TRBJ1-2
CASGDHLKYEQYF,TRBV10-1,NA,TRBJ2-7
CASSLAGGANYGYTF,TRBV7-9,NA,TRBJ1-2
CASSQSPGQAGEQYF,TRBV14,TRBD1,TRBJ2-7
CASSPATSGAGEQFF,TRBV14,TRBD2,TRBJ2-1
CASSEAGGISDTQYF,TRBV2,NA,TRBJ2-3
CASSYDRGITGELFF,TRBV6-2/TRBV6-3,TRBD1,TRBJ2-2
CASSPGHVAGGGYTF,TRBV5-5,NA,TRBJ1-2
CASSEGPIRDRGREKLFF,TRBV2,TRBD1,TRBJ1-4
CASSSQRSSGANVLTF,TRBV7-9,NA,TRBJ2-6
CASSLGLAGVQQFF,TRBV7-2,TRBD2,TRBJ2-1
CSVESGHGYTF,TRBV29-1,NA,TRBJ1-2
CASSPPLGRSWTTNEKLFF,TRBV11-3,NA,TRBJ1-4